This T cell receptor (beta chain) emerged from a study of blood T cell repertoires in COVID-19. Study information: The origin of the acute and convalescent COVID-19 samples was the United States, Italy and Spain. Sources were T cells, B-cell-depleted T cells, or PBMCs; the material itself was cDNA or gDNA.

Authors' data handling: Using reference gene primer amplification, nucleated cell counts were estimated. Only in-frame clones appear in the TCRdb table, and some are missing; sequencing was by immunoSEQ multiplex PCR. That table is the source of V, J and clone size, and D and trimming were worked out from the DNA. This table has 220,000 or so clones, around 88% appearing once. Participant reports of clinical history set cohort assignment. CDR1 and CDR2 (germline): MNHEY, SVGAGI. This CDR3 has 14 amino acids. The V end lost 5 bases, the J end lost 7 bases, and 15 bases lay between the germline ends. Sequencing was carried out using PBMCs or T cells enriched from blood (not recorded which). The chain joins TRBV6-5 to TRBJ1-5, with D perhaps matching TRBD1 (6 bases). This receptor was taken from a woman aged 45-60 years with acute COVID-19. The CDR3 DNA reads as TGTGCCAGCAGTCGCACAGGGTTGGGACAGCCCCAGCATTTT. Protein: CASSRTGLGQPQHF.